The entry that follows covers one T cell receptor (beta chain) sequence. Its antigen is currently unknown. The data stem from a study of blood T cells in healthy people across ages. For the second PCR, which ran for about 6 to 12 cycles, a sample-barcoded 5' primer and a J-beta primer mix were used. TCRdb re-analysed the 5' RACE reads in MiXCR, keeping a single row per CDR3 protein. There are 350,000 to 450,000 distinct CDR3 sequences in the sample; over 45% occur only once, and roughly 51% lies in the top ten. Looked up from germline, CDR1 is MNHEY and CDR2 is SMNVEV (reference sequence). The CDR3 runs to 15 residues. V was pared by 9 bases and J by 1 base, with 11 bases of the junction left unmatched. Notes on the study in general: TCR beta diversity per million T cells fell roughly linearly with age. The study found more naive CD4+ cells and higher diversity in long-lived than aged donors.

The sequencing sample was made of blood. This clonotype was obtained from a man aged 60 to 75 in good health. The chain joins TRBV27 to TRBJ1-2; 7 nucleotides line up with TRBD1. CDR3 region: CASNSGGSINYGYTF. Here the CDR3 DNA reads TGTGCCAGTAATTCAGGGGGGTCCATTAACTATGGCTACACCTTC.